The clone carrying this TCR beta chain was seen ten or more times. In every case, the donor was a healthy Caucasian. This sample is part of a study of identical twins. TCRdb re-called the 5' RACE reads with MiXCR, one entry per CDR3 protein. Of roughly 150,000 distinct CDR3 sequences in the sample, 3% to 4.5% were seen once. Trimming pared 3 bases from V and 1 base from J, leaving 14 bases between. CDR3 length equals 16 residues. The germline V gene encodes CDR1 ENHRY and CDR2 SYGVKD. The sequenced sample was memory T cells sorted from blood. The genes are TRBV10-3 and TRBJ2-3; D is perhaps TRBD2 (6 bases). The sequence was obtained from a man younger than 30 in good health. Here the CDR3 reads CAISEVGSGGTDTQYF. CDR3 DNA: TGTGCCATCAGTGAAGTCGGTAGCGGAGGCACAGATACGCAGTATTTT.